A single sample gave rise to the 32 T cell receptor beta chains below, sequenced in a study of vaccination effects on CD4 cells after COVID-19. ViraFEST used viral peptide pools to expand antigen-specific CD4+ T cells before sequencing. Having been cultured for about 10 days, the cells underwent CD4+ T cell isolation. As their vaccination, participants received two doses of either BNT162b2 or mRNA-1273. Here immunoSEQ multiplex PCR was the method, and the copy in TCRdb shows in-frame clones only, minus some. The sample holds 70,000 to 85,000 clones, 81% seen once. For these TCRs, the target antigens are not known. Sequenced here: CD4+ T cells from PBMCs cultured with HCoV-229E spike peptides, sampled after COVID-19 vaccination. The receptors were gathered from a human donor who received a COVID-19 vaccine.

V is TRBV5-1 and J is TRBJ2-7; D possibly uses TRBD1 or TRBD2 (5 bases each). The CDR3 length is 15 residues. Germline values: CDR1 SGHRS, CDR2 YFSETQ. Trimming took off 4 bases at V and 0 bases at J, with 14 bases between the two ends. The CDR3 region is CASSLGPESSYEQYV. The CDR3 DNA follows: TGCGCCAGCAGCCTGGGACCGGAGAGCTCCTACGAGCAGTACGTC.

In its sample, this clone was seen a few times. The rearrangement joins TRBV5-1 to TRBJ1-2; 8 bases match TRBD1. V lost 4 bases, J lost 4 bases, and 9 bases stayed unmatched. CDR3 length: 15 amino acids. CDR1 and CDR2 from the germline V gene are SGHRS and YFSETQ. CDR3 coding DNA: TGCGCCAGCAGCCAATTGACAGGGGCTGGCTATGGCTACACCTTC. This translates into CASSQLTGAGYGYTF.

The chain joins TRBV28 to TRBJ1-1; D call uncertain. Germline V lookup: CDR1 MDHEN, CDR2 SYDVKM. The CDR3 runs to 11 residues. Trimming cost V 5 bases and J 5 bases, with 6 bases left between them. In nucleotides, the CDR3 is TGTGCCAGCAGTCGCGATACTGAAGCTTTCTTT. It yields the protein CASSRDTEAFF.

V gene TRBV3-1 (or the pseudogene TRBV3-2) combines with J gene TRBJ2-2; no definite D call. The ends were cut back, 4 bases at V and 1 base at J, with 10 bases in the middle. This CDR3 spans 15 amino acids. From germline, CDR1 is LGHDT and CDR2 YNNKEL (reference sequence). The CDR3 spells CASSPPGLNTGELFF. The CDR3 nucleotides are TGTGCCAGCAGCCCGCCGGGTCTGAACACCGGGGAGCTGTTTTTT.

The rearrangement joins TRBV19 to TRBJ1-1; D is uncertain. Germline V gene data show CDR1 as LNHDA and CDR2 as SQIVND (reference sequence). The V end lost 4 bases, the J end lost 1 base, and 10 bases lay between the germline ends. The CDR3 is made up of 14 amino acids. The chain's CDR3 is CASSTERGNTEAFF. CDR3 DNA: TGTGCCAGTAGTACGGAGCGGGGGAACACTGAAGCTTTCTTT.

The V gene is TRBV28, the J gene TRBJ1-2, with a tentative D call TRBD1 (5 bases). In germline, CDR1 is MDHEN, CDR2 SYDVKM. The CDR3 totals 13 residues. Trimming took 8 bases from V and 4 from J, leaving 14 bases between them. This CDR3 reads CASAPGAAYGYTF. As DNA, the CDR3 is TGTGCCAGCGCACCTGGGGCGGCCTATGGCTACACCTTC.

The J gene is TRBJ2-1, the V gene TRBV12-3 or TRBV12-4; 8 nucleotides align to TRBD2. The J segment lost 12 bases and the V segment lost 0 bases, leaving 4 bases of the junction unmatched. The CDR3 runs to 13 residues. CDR3 nucleotides: TGTGCCAGCAGTTTAGCTACGGGGGGGTTGCAGTTCTTC. Its protein is CASSLATGGLQFF.

This chain uses TRBV5-1 with TRBJ1-6; D possibly corresponds to TRBD1 (6 bases). Germline values: CDR1 SGHRS, CDR2 YFSETQ. CDR3 size: 15 residues. V gave up 2 bases and J gave up 7 bases, with 13 bases separating them. For the CDR3, the DNA is TGCGCCAGCAGCTTTTCGGGGGCAGAGAATTCACCCCTCCACTTT. It translates to CASSFSGAENSPLHF.

The chain joins TRBV12-3 or TRBV12-4 to TRBJ1-1; a weak D match, TRBD1 (5 bases). The CDR3 loop spans 13 amino acids. Trimming pared 6 bases from V and 1 base from J, leaving 9 bases between. CDR3 DNA sequence: TGTGCCAGCAGGGAAACAGGGAACACTGAAGCTTTCTTT. Its translation: CASRETGNTEAFF.

V usage is TRBV5-8 and J usage is TRBJ2-1, with D unclear. Germline V gene sequence: CDR1 SGHTS, CDR2 YDEGEE. The germline V and J ends were trimmed by 1 base and 3 bases, with 11 bases remaining between them. The CDR3 has 15 residues. The CDR3 DNA sequence: TGTGCCAGCAGCTTGAGCCAGGTACTCTACAATGAGCAGTTCTTC. Its protein product is CASSLSQVLYNEQFF.

This rearrangement joins TRBV19 to TRBJ1-4; 10 bases match TRBD1. The CDR3 has 16 amino acids. Per germline, CDR1 LNHDA and CDR2 SQIVND (reference sequence). With V trimmed by 1 base and J by 7 bases, 6 bases remained unmatched. CDR3 sequence (DNA): TGTGCCAGTAGTATAGGGGTCCGGGACAGGGGTGAAAAACTGTTTTTT. This translates into CASSIGVRDRGEKLFF.

CDR3 bases: TGTGCCTGGAGTGTAATAGGAGGGTATGGCTACACCTTC. Translating it yields CAWSVIGGYGYTF. J is TRBJ1-2 and V is TRBV30; D gene ambiguous. Germline-derived CDR1 and CDR2 are GTSNPN and SVGIG (reference sequence). This CDR3 is 13 amino acids long. V was pared by 0 bases and J by 5 bases, with 10 bases between.

This chain links TRBV9 with TRBJ2-5; TRBD2 agrees at 14 bases. Germline values: CDR1 SGDLS, CDR2 YYNGEE. This CDR3 is built from 17 residues. The trim removed 3 bases at V and 2 bases at J, leaving 6 bases unmatched. Here the CDR3 reads CASSGGTSGGLQETQYF. In DNA form, the CDR3 reads TGTGCCAGCAGCGGGGGGACTAGCGGGGGCCTGCAAGAGACCCAGTACTTC. The variable domain in full, with the rest retrieved from reference TRBV9 and TRBJ2-5, is DSGVTQTPKHLITATGQRVTLRCSPRSGDLSVYWYQQSLDQGLQFLIQYYNGEERAKGNILERFSAQQFPDLHSELNLSSLELGDSALYFCASSGGTSGGLQETQYFGPGTRLLVL.

The chain carries TRBV19 and TRBJ2-3, with D possibly TRBD2 on 5 matching bases. Per germline, CDR1 LNHDA and CDR2 SQIVND (reference sequence). V lost 3 bases, J lost 6 bases, and 13 bases lay in between. The CDR3 is 14 residues long. CDR3 amino acids: CASSMQGGGDTQYF. CDR3 coding DNA: TGTGCCAGTAGTATGCAAGGAGGTGGGGATACGCAGTATTTT.

In the case of this clone: Germline is not matched at one junction end, which may reflect a read error. The chain is built from TRBV6-5 and TRBJ1-4; 9 bases agree with TRBD1. This CDR3 comprises 15 residues. Germline CDR1 and CDR2: MNHEY and SVGAGI. This CDR3 reads CASSYLTGGNEKLFF. CDR3 DNA sequence: TGTGCCAGCAGCTACTTGACAGGGGGAAATGAAAAACTGTTTTTT.

Points on this clone: Sequence at one end of the junction differs from germline and may be a read error. The V call is TRBV18, the J call TRBJ2-2; no clear D gene. The length of the CDR3 is 14 residues. Germline V gene sequence: CDR1 KGHSH, CDR2 LQKENI. CDR3 sequence: CASSPTQTTGELFF. CDR3 sequence (DNA): TGTGCCAGCTCACCGACACAAACGACCGGCGAGCTGTTTTTT.

This rearrangement joins TRBV24-1 to TRBJ1-5; D ambiguous. The CDR3 has 14 amino acids. The germline V gene encodes CDR1 KGHDR and CDR2 SFDVKD. V was shortened by 3 bases and J by 8 bases, with 13 bases between the two germline ends. CDR3 sequence (DNA): TGTGCCACCAGTGATCCCAGGACGGCTAAGCCCCAGCATTTT. It codes for CATSDPRTAKPQHF.

The chain links TRBV7-2 to TRBJ2-3; D remains ambiguous. Germline loops: CDR1 SGHTA, CDR2 FQGNSA. This CDR3 region has 13 residues. The V and J ends lost 1 base and 6 bases respectively, with 8 bases between them. The CDR3 here is CASSLVSGDTQYF. The CDR3 nucleotides are TGTGCCAGCAGCTTAGTATCCGGGGATACGCAGTATTTT. Filled out from reference TRBV7-2 and TRBJ2-3, the complete variable domain reads GAGVSQSPSNKVTEKGKDVELRCDPISGHTALYWYRQSLGQGLEFLIYFQGNSAPDKSGLPSDRFSAERTGGSVSTLTIQRTQQEDSAVYLCASSLVSGDTQYFGPGTRLTVL.

The CDR3: CASSMPRGGGATDTQYF. CDR3 sequence (DNA): TGTGCCAGTAGTATGCCCAGAGGCGGGGGGGCGACAGATACGCAGTATTTT. The chain links TRBV19 to TRBJ2-3, with TRBD2 matching 9 bases. V was pared by 3 bases and J by 3 bases, with 10 bases of the junction left unmatched. The CDR3 runs to 17 residues. CDR1 is LNHDA, CDR2 SQIVND, per germline (reference sequence).

This clone is labeled medium-sized. V is TRBV7-9 and J is TRBJ1-2; D is perhaps TRBD1 (6 bases). CDR1 and CDR2 (germline): SEHNR, FQNEAQ (reference sequence). The CDR3 consists of 13 residues. Trimming left V 4 bases short and J 2 bases short, with 8 bases between. The CDR3 sequence: CASSYGQNYGYTF. The CDR3 bases are TGTGCCAGCAGCTACGGACAGAACTATGGCTACACCTTC.

The chain has TRBV3-1 (or the pseudogene TRBV3-2) and TRBJ2-3, with no clear D. The germline V and J ends were trimmed by 2 bases and 1 base, with 4 bases remaining between them. The CDR3 sequence is 13 residues long. The germline V gene encodes CDR1 LGHDT and CDR2 YNNKEL (reference sequence). The CDR3 is CASSQHGTDTQYF. The CDR3 DNA follows: TGTGCCAGCAGCCAACATGGCACAGATACGCAGTATTTT.

The rearrangement uses TRBV7-7 and TRBJ2-3; D might be TRBD2 (6 bases). The CDR3 loop spans 13 amino acids. CDR1 and CDR2 from the germline V gene are SSHAT and FNYEAQ (reference sequence). With 2 bases removed from V and 6 bases from J, the gap between germline ends came to 9 bases. The CDR3 protein is CASSLRRGDTQYF. DNA of the CDR3: TGTGCCAGCAGCTTAAGGAGGGGCGATACGCAGTATTTT. Drawing the rest from reference TRBV7-7 and TRBJ2-3, the complete variable domain is GAGVSQSPRYKVTKRGQDVTLRCDPISSHATLYWYQQALGQGPEFLTYFNYEAQPDKSGLPSDRFSAERPEGSISTLTIQRTEQRDSAMYRCASSLRRGDTQYFGPGTRLTVL.

This chain connects TRBV30 to TRBJ1-4, with TRBD1 matching over 9 bases. Losses at the gene ends were 2 bases for V and 8 bases for J; bases not matched to a gene: 6. CDR1 GTSNPN and CDR2 SVGIG come from the germline V gene (reference sequence). The CDR3 runs 14 residues. CDR3 nucleotides: TGTGCCTGGAGTTCAGGGACAGGGCTCGAAAAACTGTTTTTT. Amino acid sequence: CAWSSGTGLEKLFF.

The J gene is TRBJ2-1, the V gene TRBV7-7; 11 nucleotides agree with TRBD2. V shed 5 bases and J 4 bases; nucleotides not matched to a gene: 4. CDR1 and CDR2 from the germline V gene are SSHAT and FNYEAQ (reference sequence). The length of the CDR3 is 15 residues. DNA for the CDR3: TGTGCCAGCAGCCCGACTAGCGGGGCGTACAATGAGCAGTTCTTC. The encoded protein is CASSPTSGAYNEQFF.

The chain carries TRBV11-2 and TRBJ2-1; D might be TRBD2 (5 bases). The CDR3 is 19 residues long. CDR1 is SGHAT, CDR2 FQNNGV, per germline. V lost 5 bases, J lost 10 bases, and 33 bases lay in between. This CDR3 is CASSPDFFGCWAGLIEQFF. CDR3 DNA sequence: TGTGCCAGCAGCCCCGACTTTTTTGGGTGCTGGGCGGGTTTGATAGAGCAGTTCTTC. Drawing the rest from reference TRBV11-2 and TRBJ2-1, the complete variable domain is EAGVAQSPRYKIIEKRQSVAFWCNPISGHATLYWYQQILGQGPKLLIQFQNNGVVDDSQLPKDRFSAERLKGVDSTLKIQPAKLEDSAVYLCASSPDFFGCWAGLIEQFFGPGTRLTVL.

The V call is TRBV12-3 or TRBV12-4, the J call TRBJ2-2, with D perhaps TRBD2 (6 bases). The CDR3 is 13 residues long. Trimming cost V 2 bases and J 6 bases, with 7 bases left between them. The CDR3 bases are TGTGCCAGCAGTTTAAGGGAGGCCGGGGAGCTGTTTTTT. Protein product: CASSLREAGELFF.

This clone was recorded only once. This sequence joins TRBV7-2 and TRBJ1-2; possible D gene TRBD1, 6 bases. In germline, CDR1 is SGHTA, CDR2 FQGNSA. Deletions cut 3 bases from V and 3 bases from J, with 11 bases between. This CDR3 comprises 14 residues. CDR3 sequence reads: CASSFMGADYGYTF. The CDR3 coding sequence is TGTGCCAGCAGCTTCATGGGGGCGGACTATGGCTACACCTTC.

This chain links TRBV5-1 with TRBJ2-2, with a possible D match to TRBD1 (6 bases). Germline V gene data show CDR1 as SGHRS and CDR2 as YFSETQ. This CDR3 has 16 residues. Deletions cut 4 bases from V and 5 bases from J, with 18 bases between. The DNA for the CDR3 is TGCGCCAGCAGCCTGGGTGGGACACCGCTTACCGGGGAGCTGTTTTTT. This sequence encodes CASSLGGTPLTGELFF.

V and J are TRBV18 and TRBJ2-5, with TRBD2 as a possible D gene (6 bases). The length of the CDR3 is 14 residues. V lost 3 bases and J 2 bases, leaving 10 bases between the germline ends. CDR1 is KGHSH, CDR2 LQKENI, per germline. CDR3 sequence: CASSPRREQETQYF. CDR3 nucleotide sequence: TGTGCCAGCTCACCGCGGAGGGAGCAAGAGACCCAGTACTTC.

The J gene is TRBJ1-5, the V gene TRBV5-1, with 9 bases identical to TRBD1. The CDR3 is made up of 16 amino acids. After removal of 4 bases from V and 1 base from J, the junction contained 6 bases not matched to a gene. Germline CDR1 SGHRS, CDR2 YFSETQ. CDR3 protein: CASSPGTGQSNQPQHF. Written as DNA, the CDR3 is TGCGCCAGCAGCCCAGGGACAGGGCAGAGCAATCAGCCCCAGCATTTT.

The chain has TRBV5-6 and TRBJ2-2; 7 nucleotides agree with TRBD1. Germline-derived CDR1 and CDR2 are SGHDT and YYEEEE. J lost 1 base, V lost 4 bases, and 10 bases had no gene match. The CDR3 extends over 17 amino acids. The CDR3 loop is CASSPFDRDGNTGELFF. The CDR3 DNA sequence: TGTGCCAGCAGCCCATTTGACAGGGACGGGAACACCGGGGAGCTGTTTTTT.

The V call is TRBV19, the J call TRBJ2-3, with D perhaps TRBD1 (6 bases). V shed 3 bases and J shed 2 bases, with 9 bases lying between them. The CDR3 has 14 amino acids. Per germline, CDR1 LNHDA and CDR2 SQIVND (reference sequence). The chain's CDR3 is CASSIGQLTDTQYF. In nucleotides, the CDR3 is TGTGCCAGTAGTATCGGACAGCTCACAGATACGCAGTATTTT.